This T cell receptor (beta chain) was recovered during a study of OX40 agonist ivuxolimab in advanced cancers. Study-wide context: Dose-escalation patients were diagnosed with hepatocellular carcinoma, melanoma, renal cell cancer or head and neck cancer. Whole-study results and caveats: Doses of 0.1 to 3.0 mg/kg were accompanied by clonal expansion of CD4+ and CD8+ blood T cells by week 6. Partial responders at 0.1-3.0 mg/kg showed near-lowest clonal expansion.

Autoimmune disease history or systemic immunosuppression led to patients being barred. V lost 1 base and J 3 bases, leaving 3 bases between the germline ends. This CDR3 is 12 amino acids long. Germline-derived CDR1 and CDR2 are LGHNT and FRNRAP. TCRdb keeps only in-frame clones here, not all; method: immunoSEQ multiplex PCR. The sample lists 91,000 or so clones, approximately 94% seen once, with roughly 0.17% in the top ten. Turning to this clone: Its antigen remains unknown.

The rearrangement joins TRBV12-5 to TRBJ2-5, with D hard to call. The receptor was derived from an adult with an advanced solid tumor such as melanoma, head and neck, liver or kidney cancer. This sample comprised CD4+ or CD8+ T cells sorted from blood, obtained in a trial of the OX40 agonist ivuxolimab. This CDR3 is CASGLEEETQYF. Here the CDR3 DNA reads TGTGCTAGTGGTTTGGAAGAAGAGACCCAGTACTTC.